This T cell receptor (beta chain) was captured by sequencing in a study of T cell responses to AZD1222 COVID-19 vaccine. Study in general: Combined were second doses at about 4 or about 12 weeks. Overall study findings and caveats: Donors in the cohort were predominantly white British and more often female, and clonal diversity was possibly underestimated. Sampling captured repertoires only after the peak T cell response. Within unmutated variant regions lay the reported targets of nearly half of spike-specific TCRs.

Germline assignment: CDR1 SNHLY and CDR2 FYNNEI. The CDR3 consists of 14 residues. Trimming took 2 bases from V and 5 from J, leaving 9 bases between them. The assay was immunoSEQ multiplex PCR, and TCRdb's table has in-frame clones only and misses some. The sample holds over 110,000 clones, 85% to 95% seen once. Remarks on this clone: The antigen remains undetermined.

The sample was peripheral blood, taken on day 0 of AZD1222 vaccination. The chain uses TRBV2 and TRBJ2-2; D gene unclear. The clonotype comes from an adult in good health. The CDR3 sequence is CASSELRVTGELFF. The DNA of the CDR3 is TGTGCCAGCAGTGAATTAAGGGTTACCGGGGAGCTGTTTTTT.